The present entry profiles one TCR beta chain with its context. It lacks a known antigen. The input lacks base qualities; no much larger clone sits a single base away. The immunoSEQ Assay, a bias-controlled multiplex PCR, was used to amplify TCRbeta CDR3 regions from genomic DNA. On the authors' methods: The number of nucleated cells in each sample was estimated from the amplification of reference gene primers within the assay. Sequence reads were collapsed and filtered to measure the absolute abundance of every unique TCRbeta CDR3 rearrangement. For each sample, productive Simpson clonality was calculated as the square root of Simpson's diversity index over productive rearrangements. TCRdb took over this immuneACCESS table, retaining in-frame rearrangements with V and J assigned. Such tables are incomplete; in checked studies, under half of the missing clones stem from an unresolved V gene, and the remainder is unexplained. V and J calls and clone size come straight from that table; D and trimming were deduced from the DNA. The sample contains about 280,000 clones, roughly 90% of them found a single time. The top ten constitute over 2% of the sample.

Another Seattle source contributed samples from volunteer blood donors who had recovered from COVID-19. Whole blood was collected in K2EDTA tubes by collaborating institutions according to the institutions' own protocols. For TCRbeta analysis, collaborators shipped samples as frozen whole blood, isolated PBMCs, or DNA extracted from either of those sample types. This specimen comes from a study of blood T cell repertoires in COVID-19 (dated by TCRdb to 2019 to 2021). Regarding the complete study: Samples from collaborators originated in the United States, Italy and Spain and spanned both the acute and convalescent phases of COVID-19. The repertoires were made available in a free public database intended to serve as a resource for research on the immune response to SARS-CoV-2. The prospective study material was composed of cDNA or gDNA derived from T cells, B-cell-depleted T cells, or PBMCs. Subjects who had been exposed to COVID-19, were actively infected with it, or had recovered from it provided the deeply sampled blood TCRbeta repertoires that made up the dataset. Sample metadata almost always included a de-identified subject ID, COVID-19 status, age in years and sex. Where available, HLA class I and class II types were obtained from metadata supplied by the sample provider rather than from assay-based typing. The samples were drawn from the first 160 participants of the ongoing ImmuneRACE study and from 1,254 subjects provided by 6 global collaborators. On the study overall, not on this receptor specifically: Clinical and demographic metadata were provided uncurated, with the amount varying by source and participant.

CDR1 is given as GTSNPN and CDR2 as SVGIG, both from the germline V gene (reference sequence). The germline V and J ends show losses of 3 bases and 4 bases respectively, and no gene match explains 4 bases of the junction. The CDR3 measures 13 amino acids from cysteine to phenylalanine. The kept DNA is CDR3 alone, 39 bases in frame from the first base. The receptor comes from a woman aged 45 to 65 who had recovered from COVID-19. The specimen was peripheral blood. The rearranged segments are TRBV30 and TRBJ1-1, with 8 junctional bases fitting TRBD1. The CDR3 loop reads CAWSSTGGTEAFF. The DNA sequence is TGTGCCTGGAGCAGTACAGGGGGCACTGAAGCTTTCTTT.